Listed here is a single T cell receptor beta chain. Using immunoSEQ multiplex PCR, the repertoire was profiled, and TCRdb retains in-frame clones only, with some absent. The sample lists 55,000 to 85,000 clones; 90% to 95% were seen once. These data belong to a study of T cell changes during pregnancy in multiple sclerosis. V lost 4 bases to trimming and J lost 7 bases; unmatched junction nucleotides: 13. The germline V gene encodes CDR1 LNHDA and CDR2 SQIVND (reference sequence). The CDR3 length is 16 residues. Sequences were derived from peripheral blood, sampled after pregnancy. V gene TRBV19 combines with J gene TRBJ2-5, with TRBD1 matching 9 bases. The receptor was isolated from a female donor with multiple sclerosis, enrolled in a pregnancy study. The CDR3 is CASSTLDRGNRGTQYF. CDR3 coding DNA: TGTGCCAGTAGTACCTTAGACAGGGGGAACCGCGGGACCCAGTACTTC.